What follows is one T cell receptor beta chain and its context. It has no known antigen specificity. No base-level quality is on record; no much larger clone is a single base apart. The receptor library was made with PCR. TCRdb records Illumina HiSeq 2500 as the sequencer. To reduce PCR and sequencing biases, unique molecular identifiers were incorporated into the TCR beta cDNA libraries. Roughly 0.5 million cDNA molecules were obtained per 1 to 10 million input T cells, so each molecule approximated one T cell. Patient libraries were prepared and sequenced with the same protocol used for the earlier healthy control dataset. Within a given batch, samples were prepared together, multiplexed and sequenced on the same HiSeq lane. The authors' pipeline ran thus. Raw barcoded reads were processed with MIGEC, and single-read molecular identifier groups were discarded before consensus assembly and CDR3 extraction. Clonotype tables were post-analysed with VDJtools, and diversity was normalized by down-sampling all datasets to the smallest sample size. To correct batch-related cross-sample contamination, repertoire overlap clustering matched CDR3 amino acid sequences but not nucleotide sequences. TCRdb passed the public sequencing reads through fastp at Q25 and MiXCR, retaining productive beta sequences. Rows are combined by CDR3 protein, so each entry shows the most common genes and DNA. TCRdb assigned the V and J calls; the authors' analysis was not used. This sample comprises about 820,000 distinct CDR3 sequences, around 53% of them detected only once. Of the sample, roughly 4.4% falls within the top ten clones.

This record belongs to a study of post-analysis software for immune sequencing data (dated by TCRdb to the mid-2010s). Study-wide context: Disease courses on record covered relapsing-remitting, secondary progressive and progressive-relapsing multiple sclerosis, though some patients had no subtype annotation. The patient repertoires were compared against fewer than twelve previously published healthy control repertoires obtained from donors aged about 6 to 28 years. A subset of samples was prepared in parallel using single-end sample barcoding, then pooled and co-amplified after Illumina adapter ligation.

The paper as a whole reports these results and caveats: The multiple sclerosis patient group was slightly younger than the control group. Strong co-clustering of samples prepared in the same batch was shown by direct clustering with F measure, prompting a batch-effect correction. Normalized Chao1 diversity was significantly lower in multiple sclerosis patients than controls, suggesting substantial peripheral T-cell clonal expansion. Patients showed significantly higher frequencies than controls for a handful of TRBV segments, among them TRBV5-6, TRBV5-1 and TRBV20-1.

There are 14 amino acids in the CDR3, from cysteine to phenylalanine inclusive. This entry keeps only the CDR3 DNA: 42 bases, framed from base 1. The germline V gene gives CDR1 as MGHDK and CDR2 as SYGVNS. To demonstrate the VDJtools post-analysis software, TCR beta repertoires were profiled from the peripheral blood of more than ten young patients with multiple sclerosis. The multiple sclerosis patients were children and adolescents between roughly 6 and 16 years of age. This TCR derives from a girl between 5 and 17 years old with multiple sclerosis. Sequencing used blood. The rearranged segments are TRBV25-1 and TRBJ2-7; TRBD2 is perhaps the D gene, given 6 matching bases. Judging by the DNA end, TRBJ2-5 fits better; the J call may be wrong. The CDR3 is CASSDHREQETQYF. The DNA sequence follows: TGTGCCAGCAGTGATCACCGGGAGCAAGAGACCCAGTACTTC.